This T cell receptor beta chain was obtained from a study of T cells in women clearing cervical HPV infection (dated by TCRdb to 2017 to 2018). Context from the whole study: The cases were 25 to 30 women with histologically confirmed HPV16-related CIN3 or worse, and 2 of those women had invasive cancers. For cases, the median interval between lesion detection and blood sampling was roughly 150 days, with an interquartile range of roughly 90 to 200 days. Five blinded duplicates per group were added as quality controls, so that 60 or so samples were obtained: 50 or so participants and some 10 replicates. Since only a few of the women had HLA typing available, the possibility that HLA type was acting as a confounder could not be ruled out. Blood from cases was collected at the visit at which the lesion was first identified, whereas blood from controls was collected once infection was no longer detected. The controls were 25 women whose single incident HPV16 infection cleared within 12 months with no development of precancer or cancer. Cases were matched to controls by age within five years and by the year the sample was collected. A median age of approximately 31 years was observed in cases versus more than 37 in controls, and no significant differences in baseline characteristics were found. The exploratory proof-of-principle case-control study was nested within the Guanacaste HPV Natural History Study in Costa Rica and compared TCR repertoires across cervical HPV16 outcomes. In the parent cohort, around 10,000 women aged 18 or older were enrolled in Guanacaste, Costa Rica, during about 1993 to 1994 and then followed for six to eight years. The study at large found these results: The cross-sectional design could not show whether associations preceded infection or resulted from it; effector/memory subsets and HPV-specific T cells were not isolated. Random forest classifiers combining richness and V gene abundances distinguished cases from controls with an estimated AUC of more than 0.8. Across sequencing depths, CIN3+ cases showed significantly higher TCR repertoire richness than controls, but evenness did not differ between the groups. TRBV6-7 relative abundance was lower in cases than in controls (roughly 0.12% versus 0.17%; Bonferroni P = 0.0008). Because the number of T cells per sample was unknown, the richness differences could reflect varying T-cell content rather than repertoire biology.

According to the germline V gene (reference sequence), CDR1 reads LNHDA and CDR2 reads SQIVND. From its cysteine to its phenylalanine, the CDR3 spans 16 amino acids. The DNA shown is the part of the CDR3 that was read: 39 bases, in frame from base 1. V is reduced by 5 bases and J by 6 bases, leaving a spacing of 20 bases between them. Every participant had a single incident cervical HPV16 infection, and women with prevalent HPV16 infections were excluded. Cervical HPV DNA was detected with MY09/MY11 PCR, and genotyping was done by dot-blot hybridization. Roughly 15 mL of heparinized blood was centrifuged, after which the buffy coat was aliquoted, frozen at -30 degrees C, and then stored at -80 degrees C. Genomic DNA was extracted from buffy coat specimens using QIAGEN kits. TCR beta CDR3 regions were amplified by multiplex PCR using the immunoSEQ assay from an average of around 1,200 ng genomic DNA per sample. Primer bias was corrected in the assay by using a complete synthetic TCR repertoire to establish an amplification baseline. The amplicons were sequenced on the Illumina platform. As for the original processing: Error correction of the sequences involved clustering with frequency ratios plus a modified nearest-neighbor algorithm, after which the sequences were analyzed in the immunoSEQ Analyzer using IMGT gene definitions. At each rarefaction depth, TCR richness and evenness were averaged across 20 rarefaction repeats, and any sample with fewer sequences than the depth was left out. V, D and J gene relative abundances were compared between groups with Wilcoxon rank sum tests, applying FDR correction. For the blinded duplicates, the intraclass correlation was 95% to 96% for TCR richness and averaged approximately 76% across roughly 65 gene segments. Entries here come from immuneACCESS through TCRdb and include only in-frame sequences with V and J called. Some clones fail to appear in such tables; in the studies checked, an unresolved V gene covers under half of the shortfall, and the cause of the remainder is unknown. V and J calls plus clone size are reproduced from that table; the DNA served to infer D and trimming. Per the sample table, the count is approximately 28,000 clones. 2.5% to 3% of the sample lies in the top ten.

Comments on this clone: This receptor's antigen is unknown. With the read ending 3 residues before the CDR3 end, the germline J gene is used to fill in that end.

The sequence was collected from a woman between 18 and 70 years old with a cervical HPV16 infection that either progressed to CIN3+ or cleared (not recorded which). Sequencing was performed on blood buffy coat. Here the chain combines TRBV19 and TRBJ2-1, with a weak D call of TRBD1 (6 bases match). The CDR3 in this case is CASSSPQWGLGNEQFF. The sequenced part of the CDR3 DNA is TGTGCCAGTAGTTCGCCTCAGTGGGGGCTTGGCAATGAG.